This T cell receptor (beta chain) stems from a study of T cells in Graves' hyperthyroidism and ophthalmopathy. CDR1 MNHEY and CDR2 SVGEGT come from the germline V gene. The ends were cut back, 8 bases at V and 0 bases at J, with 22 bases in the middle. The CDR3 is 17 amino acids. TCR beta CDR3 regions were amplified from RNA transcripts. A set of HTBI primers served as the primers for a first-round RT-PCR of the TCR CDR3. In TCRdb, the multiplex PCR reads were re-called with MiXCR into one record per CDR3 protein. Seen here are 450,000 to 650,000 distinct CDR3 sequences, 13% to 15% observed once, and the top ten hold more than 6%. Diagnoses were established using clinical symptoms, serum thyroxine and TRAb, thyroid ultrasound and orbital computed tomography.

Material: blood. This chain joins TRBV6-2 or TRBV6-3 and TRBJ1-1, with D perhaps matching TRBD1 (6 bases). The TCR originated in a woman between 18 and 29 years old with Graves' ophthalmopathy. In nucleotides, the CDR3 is TGTGCCAGCGACCCGACCCTCAACAGGGCCTTGAACACTGAAGCTTTCTTT. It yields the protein CASDPTLNRALNTEAFF.